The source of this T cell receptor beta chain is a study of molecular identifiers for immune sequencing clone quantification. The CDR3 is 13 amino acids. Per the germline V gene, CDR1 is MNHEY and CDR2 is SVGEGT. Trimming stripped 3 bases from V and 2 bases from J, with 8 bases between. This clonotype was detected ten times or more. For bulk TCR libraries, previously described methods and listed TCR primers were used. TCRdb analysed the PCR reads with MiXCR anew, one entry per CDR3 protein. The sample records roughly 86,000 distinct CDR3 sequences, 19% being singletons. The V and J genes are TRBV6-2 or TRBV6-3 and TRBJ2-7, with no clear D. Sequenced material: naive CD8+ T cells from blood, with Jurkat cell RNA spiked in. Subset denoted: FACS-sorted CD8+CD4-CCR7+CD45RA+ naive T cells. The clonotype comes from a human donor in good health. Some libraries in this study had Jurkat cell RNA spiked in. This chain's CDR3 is CASSYGAAYEQYF. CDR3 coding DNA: TGTGCCAGCAGTTATGGAGCAGCCTACGAGCAGTACTTC.